This T cell receptor beta chain came from a study of shared clonotypes between healthy human individuals. V shed 6 bases and J shed 4 bases, with 12 bases lying between them. The CDR3 consists of 13 residues. Germline loops: CDR1 MNHEY, CDR2 SMNVEV (reference sequence). Deep-level assay runs were performed. TCRdb keeps only in-frame clones here, not all; method: immunoSEQ multiplex PCR. Of more than 150,000 clones listed, 90% to 95% are singletons. The chain recombines TRBV27 with TRBJ1-1, with a possible D match to TRBD1 (5 bases). This TCR came from a woman aged 25-40 years in good health. Sequencing was carried out using naive CD4+ T cells sorted from blood. Subset reported: CD45RA+ positively selected. This chain's CDR3 is CASRPSGITEAFF. CDR3 coding DNA: TGTGCCAGCAGACCCTCAGGGATCACTGAAGCTTTCTTT.